The 8 T cell receptor beta chains below were found in one sample sequenced in a study of cytomegalovirus exposure and HLA in healthy donors. Data came from immunoSEQ multiplex PCR; TCRdb stores just in-frame clones and leaves some out. The sample lists 330,000 or so clones; 80% to 90% were seen once. Sequenced input: PBMCs. These receptors were obtained from a woman younger than 30 in good health and CMV-seronegative.

The CDR3 sequence: CASSQARASLRIGEQFF. As DNA, the CDR3 is TGCGCCAGCAGCCAAGCTCGGGCTAGCCTCCGTATCGGTGAGCAGTTCTTC. The chain has TRBV4-1 and TRBJ2-1, with D perhaps TRBD2 (5 bases). There are 17 residues in the CDR3. Germline V gives CDR1 MGHRA, CDR2 YSYEKL. Trimming removed 1 base from V and 9 bases from J, with 22 bases in between.

The V gene is TRBV28, the J gene TRBJ2-7, with D possibly matching TRBD1 (5 bases). V was trimmed by 5 bases and J by 4 bases, leaving 24 bases between them. The CDR3 consists of 17 residues. Germline lookup yields CDR1 MDHEN and CDR2 SYDVKM. The CDR3: CASSENPWGPTWYEQYF. The CDR3, as DNA: TGTGCCAGCAGTGAAAACCCGTGGGGCCCTACCTGGTACGAGCAGTACTTC. Together with reference TRBV28 and TRBJ2-7, the CDR3 gives the full variable domain: DVKVTQSSRYLVKRTGEKVFLECVQDMDHENMFWYRQDPGLGLRLIYFSYDVKMKEKGDIPEGYSVSREKKERFSLILESASTNQTSMYLCASSENPWGPTWYEQYFGPGTRLTVT.

V gene TRBV28 combines with J gene TRBJ2-3; D ambiguous. The CDR3 is made up of 14 amino acids. The V end lost 3 bases, the J end lost 1 base, and 8 bases lay between the germline ends. The germline V gene encodes CDR1 MDHEN and CDR2 SYDVKM. CDR3 in amino acids: CASSFRSGTDTQYF. The CDR3 nucleotides read TGTGCCAGCAGTTTCCGGTCGGGCACAGATACGCAGTATTTT.

There are a few counts of this clone. This chain links TRBV7-6 with TRBJ1-2; no definite D call. Germline values: CDR1 SGHVS, CDR2 FNYEAQ. The CDR3 sequence is 13 residues long. V gave up 5 bases and J gave up 6 bases, with 13 bases separating them. CDR3: CASSRPVGDGYTF. The CDR3 DNA follows: TGTGCCAGCAGCCGGCCTGTAGGAGATGGCTACACCTTC.

The rearrangement uses TRBV5-1 and TRBJ2-1, with 8 bases identical to TRBD2. V was pared by 0 bases and J by 3 bases, with 2 bases of the junction left unmatched. Germline-derived CDR1 and CDR2 are SGHRS and YFSETQ. The CDR3 is made up of 15 amino acids. CDR3 nucleotide sequence: TGCGCCAGCAGCTTGGGCACTAGCGGCTACAATGAGCAGTTCTTC. Its translation is CASSLGTSGYNEQFF.

This chain uses TRBV18 with TRBJ2-3, with a tentative D call TRBD2 (5 bases). This CDR3 comprises 15 residues. Germline lookup yields CDR1 KGHSH and CDR2 LQKENI. Trimming stripped 3 bases from V and 0 bases from J, with 10 bases between. In DNA form, the CDR3 reads TGTGCCAGCTCACCCCGGACTGCTAGCACAGATACGCAGTATTTT. This codes for CASSPRTASTDTQYF.

This clone was detected a few times. This chain links TRBV7-8 with TRBJ2-5; D uncertain. Germline assignment: CDR1 SGHVS and CDR2 FQNEAQ. The CDR3 runs to 14 residues. V was trimmed by 1 base and J by 2 bases, leaving 8 bases between them. CDR3 sequence reads: CASSLGSQQETQYF. The CDR3, as DNA: TGTGCCAGCAGCTTAGGGTCCCAGCAAGAGACCCAGTACTTC.

As concerns this clone: Its ends do not fully match the called genes, so a read error is possible. The chain recombines TRBV7-7 with TRBJ2-1; a possible D gene is TRBD2 (6 bases). Per germline, CDR1 SSHAT and CDR2 FNYEAQ (reference sequence). The CDR3 is made up of 15 amino acids. The CDR3 region is CASSPTLGGYNEQFF. The CDR3 region has the DNA TGTGCTAGCAGCCCAACCCTGGGGGGATACAATGAGCAGTTCTTC.